This T cell receptor beta chain was recorded in a study of T cells in Graves' hyperthyroidism and ophthalmopathy. The germline gives CDR1 SQVTM, CDR2 ANQGSEA. The CDR3 loop spans 12 amino acids. Trimming took off 3 bases at V and 4 bases at J, with 10 bases between the two ends. From RNA transcripts, TCR beta CDR3 regions were amplified. First-round RT-PCR with HTBI primers amplified the TCR CDR3 region. TCRdb re-called the multiplex PCR reads through MiXCR, storing one row per CDR3 protein. The sample includes 150,000 to 200,000 distinct CDR3 sequences, over 15% of them seen just once. This clonotype has ten or more counts. Its antigen is still unknown. Whole-study results and caveats: The majority of expanded thyroid clonotypes above 0.001 also appeared in blood.

The source of this sequence is a woman aged 45-60 years with Graves' hyperthyroidism. The V gene is TRBV29-1, the J gene TRBJ2-7; tentatively, D is TRBD1 (5 bases). Source material: blood. The CDR3 sequence: CSVDIQGYEQYF. CDR3 nucleotide sequence: TGCAGCGTTGACATCCAGGGTTACGAGCAGTACTTC.